Presented here are 32 T cell receptor beta chains from one specimen sequenced in a study of T cell repertoires in cytomegalovirus infection. Which antigens these TCRs recognize remains unknown. TCRdb independently ran MiXCR on the reads; one entry per CDR3 protein. The sample has around 710,000 distinct CDR3 sequences, 25% to 30% seen once. The sequencing here drew on cultured CD8+ T cells from PBMCs, taken from culture after CMV antigen stimulation. The receptors stem from a human donor in good health (CMV status not recorded). Some clones in this sample may be carry-over from other donors' samples.

The rearrangement links TRBV3-1 to TRBJ1-5; no clear D gene. The germline gives CDR1 LGHDT, CDR2 YNNKEL (reference sequence). V gave up 1 base and J gave up 3 bases, with 13 bases separating them. This CDR3 region has 16 residues. The CDR3 reads CASSQGGTGFNQPQHF. CDR3 DNA: TGTGCCAGCAGCCAAGGGGGAACGGGATTCAATCAGCCCCAGCATTTT.

This clonotype appeared many times. The chain couples TRBV5-6 to TRBJ2-7; TRBD2 agrees at 8 bases. Germline CDR1 reads SGHDT; CDR2 reads YYEEEE. With 6 bases clipped from V and 4 bases from J, the junction kept 6 bases outside the gene matches. This CDR3 comprises 13 residues. The CDR3 nucleotides are TGTGCCAGCACCTCGGGGGGGGGATACGAGCAGTACGTC. Its protein is CASTSGGGYEQYV.

This clonotype was observed a few times. The chain joins TRBV11-2 to TRBJ2-1; no clear D. Per the germline V gene, CDR1 is SGHAT and CDR2 is FQNNGV. V lost 0 bases and J 6 bases, leaving 6 bases between the germline ends. This CDR3 is built from 13 residues. In DNA form, the CDR3 reads TGTGCCAGCAGCTTAGATCCGGGCAATGAGCAGTTCTTC. This codes for CASSLDPGNEQFF.

This clonotype appeared a few times. This chain uses TRBV6-1 with TRBJ2-3; TRBD2 matches 7 bases. The ends lost 8 bases at V and 4 bases at J; junction bases unmatched: 9. CDR3 length equals 14 residues. Germline V gene lookup returns CDR1 MNHNS and CDR2 SASEGT. The CDR3 region has the DNA TGTGCCAGCGCCTTGGGGGGGTATCCAGATACGCAGTATTTT. It yields the protein CASALGGYPDTQYF.

This chain uses TRBV12-3 or TRBV12-4 with TRBJ1-2; tentative D call: TRBD1 (6 bases). CDR3 length: 15 residues. Trimming took 3 bases from V and 4 from J, leaving 15 bases between them. This chain's CDR3 is CASSLWGARGYGYTF. CDR3 bases: TGTGCCAGCAGTTTGTGGGGGGCGCGAGGCTATGGCTACACCTTC.

V and J are TRBV6-5 and TRBJ1-2; 7 nucleotides line up with TRBD1. The CDR3 consists of 16 residues. After removal of 7 bases from V and 3 bases from J, the junction contained 14 bases not matched to a gene. Germline CDR1 and CDR2: MNHEY and SVGAGI. In nucleotides, the CDR3 is TGTGCCAGCAAGATCTCAACAGGGGCCGTCGACTATGGCTACACCTTC. Protein: CASKISTGAVDYGYTF.

This chain links TRBV7-2 with TRBJ1-3; D unresolved. The V gene's germline CDR1 is SGHTA and CDR2 FQGNSA. The CDR3 consists of 15 residues. V was pared by 2 bases and J by 0 bases, with 8 bases between. The CDR3 loop is CASSLTTISGNTIYF. The CDR3 nucleotides read TGTGCCAGCAGCTTAACGACAATCTCTGGAAACACCATATATTTT. Using reference TRBV7-2 and TRBJ1-3 for the parts outside the CDR3, the full variable domain is GAGVSQSPSNKVTEKGKDVELRCDPISGHTALYWYRQSLGQGLEFLIYFQGNSAPDKSGLPSDRFSAERTGGSVSTLTIQRTQQEDSAVYLCASSLTTISGNTIYFGEGSWLTVV.

This chain uses TRBV7-6 with TRBJ2-7; no reliable D call. Germline-derived CDR1 and CDR2 are SGHVS and FNYEAQ. The CDR3 extends over 13 amino acids. V was cut by 7 bases and J by 1 base, with 11 bases left in between. DNA for the CDR3: TGTGCCAGCACCCCGGACGGTTCCTACGAGCAGTACTTC. Translated: CASTPDGSYEQYF.

On this clonotype: Relative to the germline gene, one junction end is altered; a read error may explain this. V and J are TRBV11-1 and TRBJ2-3; D may be TRBD1 or TRBD2 (5 bases each). The germline gives CDR1 SGHAT, CDR2 FQDESV (reference sequence). CDR3 length: 11 residues. The CDR3 protein is CASSPSGRVVF. As DNA, the CDR3 is TGTGCCAGCAGCCCCTCGGGACGCGTCGTGTTC.

The chain carries TRBV6-5 and TRBJ2-3; no definite D call. This CDR3 is 14 amino acids long. V lost 4 bases to trimming and J lost 2 bases, with 10 bases between them. The germline V gene encodes CDR1 MNHEY and CDR2 SVGAGI. Here the CDR3 DNA reads TGTGCCAGCAGTTTCGCCATGGCCACAGATACGCAGTATTTT. It encodes CASSFAMATDTQYF.

This clonotype was counted between two and nine times. The V gene is TRBV6-2 or TRBV6-3, the J gene TRBJ2-7; D gene unclear. CDR1 is MNHEY and CDR2 is SVGEGT in the germline V gene. Trimming left V 2 bases short and J 7 bases short, with 15 bases between. The CDR3 is 14 residues long. CDR3 DNA: TGTGCCAGCAGTTACCTCGGACCTTTTGGGGAGCAGTACGTC. Its protein product is CASSYLGPFGEQYV.

There are a few counts of this clonotype. The chain uses TRBV12-3 or TRBV12-4 and TRBJ2-1; D possibly corresponds to TRBD2 (5 bases). The V and J ends lost 4 bases and 1 base respectively, with 11 bases between them. The CDR3 contains 15 residues. The CDR3 sequence is CASSSGILSYNEQFF. CDR3 sequence (DNA): TGTGCCAGCAGTTCCGGGATACTATCCTACAATGAGCAGTTCTTC.

V is TRBV27 and J is TRBJ1-6, with D maybe TRBD1 (5 bases). The CDR3 runs to 13 residues. The germline V gene encodes CDR1 MNHEY and CDR2 SMNVEV (reference sequence). Trimming left V 9 bases short and J 7 bases short, with 13 bases between. Here the CDR3 reads CARLTVNNSPLHF. CDR3 sequence (DNA): TGTGCCAGACTGACAGTTAACAATTCACCCCTCCACTTT.

The table lists this clonotype with a few counts. The chain joins TRBV2 to TRBJ1-1, with a tentative D call TRBD1 (5 bases). Germline V lookup: CDR1 SNHLY, CDR2 FYNNEI. The length of the CDR3 is 14 residues. V was trimmed by 4 bases and J by 0 bases, leaving 9 bases between them. CDR3 sequence (DNA): TGTGCCAGCAGTGCGACAGTGTTGAACACTGAAGCTTTCTTT. This sequence encodes CASSATVLNTEAFF.

Details on this clonotype: Its ends do not fully match the called genes, so a read error is possible. CDR3 protein: CASSLVTAGGETQYF. The CDR3 coding sequence is TGTGCCAGCAGCTTGGTTACAGCGGGGGGAGAGACCCAGTACTTC. This sequence joins TRBV5-3 and TRBJ2-5, with 9 nucleotides matching TRBD2. TRBV5-3 is labeled an ORF, and its function is uncertain. The CDR3 spans 15 residues.

A note on this clonotype: The final CDR3 position lacks the conserved phenylalanine or tryptophan, pointing to a likely read error. No DNA is shown, since the ends of the CDR3 on it are uncertain; the CDR3 is the one TCRdb lists. The chain links TRBV5-1 to TRBJ1-1. The CDR3 length is 9 residues, termini included. The germline gives CDR1 SGHRS, CDR2 YFSETQ. The CDR3 reads CASSLEGTS.

This clonotype was observed a handful of times. V gene TRBV6-6 combines with J gene TRBJ2-7; 11 bases match TRBD2. The germline V gene encodes CDR1 MNHNY and CDR2 SVGAGI (reference sequence). There are 16 residues in the CDR3. V shed 2 bases, J shed 3 bases, and the junction held 6 bases outside the gene matches. The CDR3 reads CASSYGTGTSGYEQYF. DNA for the CDR3: TGTGCCAGCAGTTACGGGACCGGGACTAGCGGCTACGAGCAGTACTTC.

J is TRBJ2-4 and V is TRBV5-6, with 8 bases that match TRBD1. The CDR3 has 16 amino acids. V lost 4 bases to trimming and J lost 0 bases; unmatched junction nucleotides: 6. Germline values: CDR1 SGHDT, CDR2 YYEEEE. The CDR3 protein is CASSGGQGIAKNIQYF. CDR3 DNA sequence: TGTGCCAGCAGCGGTGGACAGGGAATAGCCAAAAACATTCAGTACTTC.

CDR3 coding DNA: TGTGCCAGCAGTTTTTGGGACAGGACCCAAGAGACCCAGTACTTC. Protein: CASSFWDRTQETQYF. The V gene is TRBV6-2 or TRBV6-3, the J gene TRBJ2-5; TRBD1 matches at 8 bases. Germline CDR1 and CDR2: MNHEY and SVGEGT. This CDR3 is built from 15 residues. The V and J ends lost 4 bases and 1 base, in that order; junction bases with no gene match: 5.

V and J are TRBV7-9 and TRBJ1-2; 9 nucleotides align to TRBD1. Germline loops: CDR1 SEHNR, CDR2 FQNEAQ (reference sequence). The CDR3 is made up of 18 amino acids. V was clipped by 5 bases and J by 4 bases; unmatched bases: 17. CDR3: CASSHPFSGQGNVYGYTF. The CDR3 DNA sequence: TGTGCCAGCAGCCACCCTTTTTCCGGACAGGGGAATGTCTATGGCTACACCTTC.

The J gene is TRBJ2-4, the V gene TRBV4-3; D may be TRBD1 (6 bases). The V and J ends lost 0 bases and 11 bases respectively, with 26 bases between them. The germline CDR1 and CDR2 sequences are LGHNA and YSLEER. This CDR3 is built from 18 residues. The CDR3 bases are TGCGCCAGCAGCCAAGAGTATTCCACAGGGCCGCCTAGAAATGTTCAGTACTTC. It encodes CASSQEYSTGPPRNVQYF.

This clonotype was detected only a few times. The V and J genes are TRBV6-5 and TRBJ2-7; D uncertain. V was cut by 0 bases and J by 6 bases, with 15 bases left in between. The CDR3 loop spans 15 amino acids. Germline loops: CDR1 MNHEY, CDR2 SVGAGI. The DNA for the CDR3 is TGTGCCAGCAGTTACTCGGTCGGCGATTTTAGCGAGCAGTACTTC. This encodes CASSYSVGDFSEQYF.

This clonotype appeared a few times. The gene calls are TRBV12-3 or TRBV12-4 and TRBJ1-4; D call uncertain. CDR3 length: 14 residues. V shed 5 bases and J shed 0 bases, with 7 bases lying between them. For the CDR3, the DNA is TGTGCCAGCAGTCTATTAACAACTAATGAAAAACTGTTTTTT. Translating gives CASSLLTTNEKLFF.

The chain recombines TRBV7-6 with TRBJ2-2; 8 nucleotides align to TRBD2. V was pared by 7 bases and J by 1 base, with 20 bases of the junction left unmatched. The CDR3 has 20 residues. In germline, CDR1 is SGHVS, CDR2 FNYEAQ. The CDR3: CASTPLAGLASEENTGELFF. CDR3 bases: TGTGCCAGCACCCCTTTGGCCGGACTAGCCTCCGAGGAGAACACCGGGGAGCTGTTTTTT. Using reference TRBV7-6 and TRBJ2-2 for the parts outside the CDR3, the full variable domain is GAGVSQSPRYKVTKRGQDVALRCDPISGHVSLYWYRQALGQGPEFLTYFNYEAQQDKSGLPNDRFSAERPEGSISTLTIQRTEQRDSAMYRCASTPLAGLASEENTGELFFGEGSRLTVL.

This clonotype occurred many times. The rearrangement uses TRBV7-9 and TRBJ1-2; TRBD1 might be the D (6 bases). The germline CDR1 and CDR2 sequences are SEHNR and FQNEAQ (reference sequence). The CDR3 is 15 amino acids. The V and J ends lost 8 bases and 1 base respectively, with 17 bases between them. CDR3 residues: CASGPSGDNNYGYTF. CDR3 coding DNA: TGTGCCAGCGGGCCCTCGGGGGACAATAACTATGGCTACACCTTC. The whole variable domain, filled in from reference TRBV7-9 and TRBJ1-2, reads DTGVSQNPRHKITKRGQNVTFRCDPISEHNRLYWYRQTLGQGPEFLTYFQNEAQLEKSRLLSDRFSAERPKGSFSTLEIQRTEQGDSAMYLCASGPSGDNNYGYTFGSGTRLTVV.

The V call is TRBV6-6, the J call TRBJ1-5, with D possibly matching TRBD1 (5 bases). Looked up from germline, CDR1 is MNHNY and CDR2 is SVGAGI (reference sequence). Deletions cut 2 bases from V and 11 bases from J, with 13 bases between. CDR3 length: 13 amino acids. The CDR3 DNA reads TGTGCCAGCAGTTACGACAGTCTCCGGGCCCAGCATTTT. Translation: CASSYDSLRAQHF.

This clonotype was counted once. The chain combines TRBV15 with TRBJ2-1; D not certain. The germline V and J ends were trimmed by 0 bases and 9 bases, with 12 bases remaining between them. The germline V gene has CDR1 LNHNV and CDR2 YYDKDF (reference sequence). The CDR3 extends over 14 amino acids. The CDR3 loop is CATSRDKGAAEQFF. Here the CDR3 DNA reads TGTGCCACCAGCAGAGATAAAGGTGCGGCTGAGCAGTTCTTC.

This clonotype came up once. The CDR3 protein is CATLRTGSGNTIYF. Written as DNA, the CDR3 is TGTGCCACCCTCAGGACGGGGAGTGGAAACACCATATATTTT. The chain joins TRBV10-3 to TRBJ1-3; D call uncertain. The germline CDR1 and CDR2 sequences are ENHRY and SYGVKD. CDR3 length: 14 amino acids. V dropped 10 bases and J dropped 3 bases, with 16 bases sitting between them.

Ten or more counts support this clonotype. The V gene is TRBV7-2, the J gene TRBJ2-3, with 11 positions matching TRBD1. This CDR3 contains 15 residues. Germline-derived CDR1 and CDR2 are SGHTA and FQGNSA. Germline trimming cut 4 bases from V and 4 bases from J; bases unmatched to any gene: 4. CDR3 DNA sequence: TGTGCCAGCAGCTCCCGGGACAGGGGGGCAGATACGCAGTATTTT. Protein sequence: CASSSRDRGADTQYF.

This clonotype was counted a few times. The chain couples TRBV6-6 to TRBJ1-5, with TRBD1 matching 7 bases. This CDR3 spans 18 amino acids. The junction had 11 bases not matched to a gene; V was cut back by 2 bases and J by 1 base. Per the germline V gene, CDR1 is MNHNY and CDR2 is SVGAGI (reference sequence). The CDR3 DNA is TGTGCCAGCAGTTACCGGGACAGATCGAAGTGGAGCAATCAGCCCCAGCATTTT. It codes for CASSYRDRSKWSNQPQHF.

About this clonotype: Germline and junction disagree at one end, which may indicate a read error. The chain employs TRBV7-6 and TRBJ2-7, with TRBD2 as a possible D gene (5 bases). CDR1 SGHVS and CDR2 FNYEAQ come from the germline V gene. The CDR3 has 14 residues. The CDR3 loop is CASSHGLNSYEQYF. Here the CDR3 DNA reads TGTGCTAGCAGCCACGGACTCAACTCCTACGAGCAGTACTTC.

The chain has TRBV2 and TRBJ2-1; the match to TRBD2 covers 10 bases. Germline CDR1 is SNHLY and CDR2 is FYNNEI. The V and J ends lost 2 bases and 3 bases, in that order; junction bases with no gene match: 1. There are 15 residues in the CDR3. CDR3 protein: CASSERTSGYNEQFF. CDR3 bases: TGTGCCAGCAGTGAAAGGACTAGCGGCTACAATGAGCAGTTCTTC.